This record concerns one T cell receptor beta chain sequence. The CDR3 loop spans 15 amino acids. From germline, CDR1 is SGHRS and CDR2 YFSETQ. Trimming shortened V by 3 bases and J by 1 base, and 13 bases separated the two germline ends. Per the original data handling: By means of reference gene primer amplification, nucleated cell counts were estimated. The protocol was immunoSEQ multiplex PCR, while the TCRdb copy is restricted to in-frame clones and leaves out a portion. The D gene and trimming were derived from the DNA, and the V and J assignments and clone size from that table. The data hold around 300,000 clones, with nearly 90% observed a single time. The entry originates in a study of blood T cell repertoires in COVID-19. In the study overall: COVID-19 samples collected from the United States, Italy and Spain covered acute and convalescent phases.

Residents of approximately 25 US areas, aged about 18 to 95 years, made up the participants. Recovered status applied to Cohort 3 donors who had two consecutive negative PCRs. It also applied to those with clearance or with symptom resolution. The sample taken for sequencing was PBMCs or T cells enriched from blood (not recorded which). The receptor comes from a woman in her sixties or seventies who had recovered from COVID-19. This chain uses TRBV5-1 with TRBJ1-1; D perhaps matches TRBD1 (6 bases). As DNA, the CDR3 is TGCGCCAGCAGCTCCCTTGGACAGTCGAACACTGAAGCTTTCTTT. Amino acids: CASSSLGQSNTEAFF.